This TCR beta chain was sequenced in a study of early T cells in non-severe SARS-CoV-2 infection (dated by TCRdb to about 2021). At the level of the whole study: TCR sequencing used bulk RNA from unsorted whole blood, so alpha and beta chains could not be paired. Study-level results and caveats: VDJdb matching was skewed toward anti-spike CD8 responses, so virus-specific expansions were likely underestimated and private and CD4 specificities were missed.

As concerns this clonotype: Its antigen is not yet known. No base-level quality is on record; no much larger clone is a single base apart.

Including cysteine and phenylalanine, the CDR3 has 14 amino acids. Kept here is only the CDR3 DNA, which spans 42 bases and is read in frame from base 1. At the junction V is shortened by 5 bases and J by 4 bases, with 14 bases in between. A case-control design nested within a healthcare worker cohort in London, UK, was used, with weekly nasopharyngeal swab PCR tests and blood sampling performed. Healthcare workers were enrolled in the week of the UK lockdown, from 23 to 31 March 2020, and were followed every week for up to roughly 15 weeks. Library generation was performed with 5' RACE. Sequenced using a NextSeq 500. Unique molecular identifiers were attached to individual cDNA molecules in the TCR library protocol so that sequencing error and PCR bias could be corrected. Sequencing covered both TCR alpha and beta chains, and within each sample the abundances of alpha and beta sequences were tightly co-correlated. Regarding the original processing steps: Decombinator V4 was used to annotate the V gene, J gene and CDR3 of the TCR sequences. TCRs were defined as expanded if a significant change between any two time points was detected under a Poisson model with p below 0.0001. TCR abundances were normalised to the total number of TCRs sequenced in each sample and reported as counts per million. TRAV1-2 paired with TRAJ12, TRAJ20 or TRAJ33 defined MAIT TCRs, while TRAV10 paired with TRAJ18 defined iNKT TCRs. VDJdb, accessed on 1 November 2021, was searched for TCRs annotated for CMV, EBV and SARS-CoV-2, and TCRs annotated for more than one antigen were excluded. TCRdb's own reprocessing of the public reads used fastp at Q25 and MiXCR and kept productive beta chains. Entries that share a CDR3 protein sequence are merged under the most common genes and DNA. Here the V and J calls rest on TCRdb's processing, not on the authors' analysis. The sample table holds 66,000 or so distinct CDR3 sequences, of which 10% to 11% were seen once. The ten largest clonotypes hold 1.7% of the sample.

Source material: whole blood. This clonotype originated in an adult who was a healthcare worker with PCR-confirmed SARS-CoV-2 infection or an uninfected control (not recorded which). The chain couples TRBV12-3 or TRBV12-4 to TRBJ2-5; the best D guess is TRBD1, with 6 bases matching. The DNA sequence is TGTGCCAGCAGTATACAGGGTGGAGGAGAGACCCAGTACTTC. It specifies CASSIQGGGETQYF.